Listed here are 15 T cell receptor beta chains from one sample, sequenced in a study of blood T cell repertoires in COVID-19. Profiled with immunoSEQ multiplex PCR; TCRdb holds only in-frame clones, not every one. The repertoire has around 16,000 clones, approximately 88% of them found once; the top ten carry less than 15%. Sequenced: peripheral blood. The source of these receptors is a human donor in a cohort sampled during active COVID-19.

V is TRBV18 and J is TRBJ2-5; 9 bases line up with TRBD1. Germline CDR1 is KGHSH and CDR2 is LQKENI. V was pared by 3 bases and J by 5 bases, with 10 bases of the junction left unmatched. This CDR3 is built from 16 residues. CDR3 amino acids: CASSPALDRGGETQYF. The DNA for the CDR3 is TGTGCCAGCTCACCCGCTTTGGACAGGGGAGGGGAGACCCAGTACTTC.

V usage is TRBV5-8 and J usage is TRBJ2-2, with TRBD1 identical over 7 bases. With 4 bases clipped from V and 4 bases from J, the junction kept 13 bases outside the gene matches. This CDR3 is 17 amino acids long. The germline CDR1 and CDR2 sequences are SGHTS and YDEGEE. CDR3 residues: CASSKFDRAFGTGELFF. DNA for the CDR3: TGTGCCAGCAGCAAGTTCGACAGGGCCTTTGGCACCGGGGAGCTGTTTTTT.

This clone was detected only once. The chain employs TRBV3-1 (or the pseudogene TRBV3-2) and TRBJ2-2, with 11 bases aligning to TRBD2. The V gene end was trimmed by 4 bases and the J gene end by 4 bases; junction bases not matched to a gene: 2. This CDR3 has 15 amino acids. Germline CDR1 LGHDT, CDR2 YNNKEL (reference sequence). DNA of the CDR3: TGTGCCAGCAGCCTAGCGGGGGGGCGCACCGGGGAGCTGTTTTTT. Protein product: CASSLAGGRTGELFF.

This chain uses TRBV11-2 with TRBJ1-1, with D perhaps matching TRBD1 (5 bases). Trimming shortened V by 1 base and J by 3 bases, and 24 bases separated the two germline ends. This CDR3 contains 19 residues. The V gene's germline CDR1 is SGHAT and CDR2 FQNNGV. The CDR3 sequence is CASSLGGGRVSLRDTEAFF. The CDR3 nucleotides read TGTGCCAGCAGCTTAGGGGGGGGAAGGGTGAGTCTCCGGGACACTGAAGCTTTCTTT.

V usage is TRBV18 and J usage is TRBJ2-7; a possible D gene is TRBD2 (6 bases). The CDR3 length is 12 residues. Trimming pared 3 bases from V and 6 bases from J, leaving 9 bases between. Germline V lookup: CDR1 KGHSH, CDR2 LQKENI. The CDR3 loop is CASSPGDSEQYF. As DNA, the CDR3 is TGTGCCAGCTCACCTGGGGACTCCGAGCAGTACTTC.

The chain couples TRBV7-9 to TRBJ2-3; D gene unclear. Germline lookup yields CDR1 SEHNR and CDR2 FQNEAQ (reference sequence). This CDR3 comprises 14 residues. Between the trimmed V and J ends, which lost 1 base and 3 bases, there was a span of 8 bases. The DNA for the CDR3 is TGTGCCAGCAGCTTAGGGCAGGCGACAGATACGCAGTATTTT. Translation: CASSLGQATDTQYF.

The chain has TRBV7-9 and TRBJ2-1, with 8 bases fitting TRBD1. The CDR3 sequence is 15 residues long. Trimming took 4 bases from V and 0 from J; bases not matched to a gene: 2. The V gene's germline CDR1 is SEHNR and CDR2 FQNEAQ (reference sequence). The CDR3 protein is CASSWTGSSYNEQFF. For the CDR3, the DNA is TGTGCCAGCAGCTGGACAGGGAGCTCCTACAATGAGCAGTTCTTC. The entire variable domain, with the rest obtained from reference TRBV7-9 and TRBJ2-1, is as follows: DTGVSQNPRHKITKRGQNVTFRCDPISEHNRLYWYRQTLGQGPEFLTYFQNEAQLEKSRLLSDRFSAERPKGSFSTLEIQRTEQGDSAMYLCASSWTGSSYNEQFFGPGTRLTVL.

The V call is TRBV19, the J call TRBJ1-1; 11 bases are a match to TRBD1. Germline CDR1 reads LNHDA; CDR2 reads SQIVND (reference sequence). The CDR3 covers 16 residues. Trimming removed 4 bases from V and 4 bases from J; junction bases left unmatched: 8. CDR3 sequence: CASSNGQGAASTEAFF. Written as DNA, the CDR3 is TGTGCCAGTAGTAACGGACAGGGGGCTGCGAGCACTGAAGCTTTCTTT.

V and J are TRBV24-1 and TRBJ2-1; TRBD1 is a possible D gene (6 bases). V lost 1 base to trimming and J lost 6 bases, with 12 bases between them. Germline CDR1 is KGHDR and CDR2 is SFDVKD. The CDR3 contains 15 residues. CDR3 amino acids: CATSDLQGIGNEQFF. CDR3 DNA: TGTGCCACCAGTGATTTACAGGGAATCGGCAATGAGCAGTTCTTC.

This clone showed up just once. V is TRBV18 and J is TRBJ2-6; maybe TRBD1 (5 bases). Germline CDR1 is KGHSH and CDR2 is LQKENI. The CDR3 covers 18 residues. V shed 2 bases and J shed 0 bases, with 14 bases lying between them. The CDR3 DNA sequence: TGTGCCAGCTCACCAGTACAGACAGTGGACTCTGGGGCCAACGTCCTGACTTTC. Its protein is CASSPVQTVDSGANVLTF.

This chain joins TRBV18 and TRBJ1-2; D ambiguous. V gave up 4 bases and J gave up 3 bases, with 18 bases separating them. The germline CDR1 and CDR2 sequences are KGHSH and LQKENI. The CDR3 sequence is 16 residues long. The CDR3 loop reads CASSRGGAGLDYGYTF. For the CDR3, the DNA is TGTGCCAGCTCACGGGGAGGTGCTGGGTTGGACTATGGCTACACCTTC. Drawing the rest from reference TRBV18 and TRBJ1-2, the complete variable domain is NAGVMQNPRHLVRRRGQEARLRCSPMKGHSHVYWYRQLPEEGLKFMVYLQKENIIDESGMPKERFSAEFPKEGPSILRIQQVVRGDSAAYFCASSRGGAGLDYGYTFGSGTRLTVV.

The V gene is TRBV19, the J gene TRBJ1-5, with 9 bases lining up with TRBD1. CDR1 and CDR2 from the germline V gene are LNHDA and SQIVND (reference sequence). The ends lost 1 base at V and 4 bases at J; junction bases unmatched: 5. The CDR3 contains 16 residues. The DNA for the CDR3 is TGTGCCAGTAGTATAGGGGAGACAGGGGGAAATCAGCCCCAGCATTTT. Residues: CASSIGETGGNQPQHF.

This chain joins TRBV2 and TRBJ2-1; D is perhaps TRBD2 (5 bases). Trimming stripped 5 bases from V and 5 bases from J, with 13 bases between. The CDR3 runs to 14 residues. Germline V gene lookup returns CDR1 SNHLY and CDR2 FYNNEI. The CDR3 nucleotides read TGTGCCAGCAGTATAAGCATCGGGGACAATGAGCAGTTCTTC. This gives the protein CASSISIGDNEQFF.

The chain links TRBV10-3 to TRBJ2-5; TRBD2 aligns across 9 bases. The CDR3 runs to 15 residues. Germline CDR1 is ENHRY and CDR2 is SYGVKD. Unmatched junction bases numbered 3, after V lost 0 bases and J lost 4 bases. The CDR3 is CAISESLAGVETQYF. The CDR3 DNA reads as TGTGCCATCAGTGAGTCGTTAGCGGGGGTAGAGACCCAGTACTTC.

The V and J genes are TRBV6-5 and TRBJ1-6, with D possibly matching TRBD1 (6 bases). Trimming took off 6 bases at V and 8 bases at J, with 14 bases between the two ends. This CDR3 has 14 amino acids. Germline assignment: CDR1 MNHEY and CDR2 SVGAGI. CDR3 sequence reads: CASRGHRRDSPLHF. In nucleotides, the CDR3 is TGTGCCAGCAGGGGACACCGAAGGGATTCACCCCTCCACTTT.